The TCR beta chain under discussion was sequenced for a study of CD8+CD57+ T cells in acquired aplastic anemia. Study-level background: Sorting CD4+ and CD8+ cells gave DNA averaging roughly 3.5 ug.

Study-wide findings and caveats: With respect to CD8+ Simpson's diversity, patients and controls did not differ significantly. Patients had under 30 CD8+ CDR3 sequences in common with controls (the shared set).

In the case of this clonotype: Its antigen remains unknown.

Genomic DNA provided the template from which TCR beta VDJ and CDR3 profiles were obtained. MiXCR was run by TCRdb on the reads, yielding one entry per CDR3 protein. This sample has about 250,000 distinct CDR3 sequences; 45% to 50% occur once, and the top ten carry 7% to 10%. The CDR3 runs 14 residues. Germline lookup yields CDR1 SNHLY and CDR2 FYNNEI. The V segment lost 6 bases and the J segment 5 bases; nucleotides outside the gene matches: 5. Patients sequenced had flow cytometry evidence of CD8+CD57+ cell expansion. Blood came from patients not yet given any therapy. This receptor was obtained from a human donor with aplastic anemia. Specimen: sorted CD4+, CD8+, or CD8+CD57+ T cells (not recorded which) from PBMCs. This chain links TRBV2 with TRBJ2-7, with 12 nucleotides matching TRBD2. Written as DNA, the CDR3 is TGTGCCAGCAGCACTAGCGGGGGGCAGCACGAGCAGTACTTC. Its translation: CASSTSGGQHEQYF.